Detailed here is one T cell receptor (beta chain). Measured with immunoSEQ multiplex PCR; TCRdb has only the in-frame clones, and not every one. The sample comprises 350,000 to 500,000 clones, around nine tenths of which are singletons, and about 1.5% rests with the top ten. Those enrolled, adults aged roughly 18 to 89 years, came from some 23 US areas. The V and J ends lost 5 bases and 6 bases, in that order; junction bases with no gene match: 4. The CDR3 has 12 amino acids. Per the germline V gene, CDR1 is MNHEY and CDR2 is SVGAGI. This sample was taken from a study of blood T cell repertoires in COVID-19. Across the whole study: Sites in the United States, Italy and Spain provided acute and convalescent COVID-19 samples. Sources were T cells, B-cell-depleted T cells, or PBMCs; the material itself was cDNA or gDNA.

The receptor was derived from a woman between 18 and 30 years old who had been exposed to COVID-19. V usage is TRBV6-5 and J usage is TRBJ2-7; 7 bases map to TRBD1. The sequencing sample was made of PBMCs or T cells enriched from blood (not recorded which). CDR3 DNA sequence: TGTGCCAGCAGTAGACAGGGCCTCGAGCAGTACTTC. Encoded protein: CASSRQGLEQYF.